This T cell receptor (beta chain) stems from a study of shared clonotypes between healthy human individuals (dated by TCRdb to the early 2020s). A note on the overall study: The cohort comprised a couple of women and a few men aged 18 to 49 years. Different laboratories and diverse techniques were used to prepare libraries and sequence TCR repertoires, to increase sequencing depth and limit assay-specific biases. To estimate repertoire size and how much clonotype sharing occurs between individuals, the study deeply sequenced the blood TCR repertoires of five healthy adults. Between about 0.94 and 8.9 billion PBMCs per donor were obtained by leukapheresis.

The paper's findings and limits, for the study overall: Pairwise subsampling led to the expectation that sequencing depth would affect the degree of clonotype sharing among donors. The small number of donors limited the genetic and exposure-history diversity represented. Sampling was restricted to blood, and TCR repertoires in tissue are likely to differ from TCR repertoires in blood.

The donors were healthy, HIV-negative adults with no recently reported acute infections or vaccinations. All donors were Caucasian adults living in Nashville, Tennessee, USA. For unsorted samples, 84 million or so PBMCs were counted, and genomic DNA was extracted using the QIAamp DNA Blood Mini kit. Blood was obtained by leukapheresis, after which PBMCs were separated by Ficoll-Histopaque density gradient centrifugation and cryopreserved in liquid nitrogen vapor phase. Concerning this clone: The antigen it recognizes is unknown. Nothing much larger sits one base from this clone, and base qualities are not available.

TCR CDR3 regions were amplified from genomic DNA by multiplex PCR using the deep immunoSEQ assay. Extracted genomic DNA from each cell subset was distributed evenly across all wells of several immunoSEQ 96-well plates, and each plate was treated as a replicate. For unsorted PBMC, 250 to 300 ng genomic DNA, equal to 30,000 or so T cell genomes, was loaded into each replicate PCR. Genomic DNA from unsorted PBMC was sequenced over ten immunoSEQ deep assay plates. The purified libraries were quantified using a Qubit 3.0 fluorometer, sized with a Bioanalyzer 2100, and then quantified again using the KAPA Library Quantification kit. Every immunoSEQ 96-well plate was sequenced on a separate single-read 150-cycle Illumina NextSeq 550 flow cell. The authors' pipeline ran thus. Because the immunoSEQ output held only junctional sequences and lacked quality scores, the filtering could not match the filtering applied to full-length reads. To assign V/J genes and CDR3, sequences were annotated against IMGT germline references using PyIR, a Python wrapper for IgBLAST v1.9. Any read was removed if the V/J assignment was weak (E-value above 1e-6), the CDR3 was missing, or the read contained stop codons, out-of-frame junctions, or ambiguous translated residues. V3J clonotypes were defined by identical inferred V gene, J gene, and CDR3 amino acid sequence. To compute the percentage overlap between repertoires, the number of shared unique clonotypes was divided by the size of the smaller repertoire. RTK rarefaction, the Chao1 estimator, and Recon v2.1 estimates of unobserved clonotypes were used to assess repertoire richness. TCRdb retrieved this table from immuneACCESS and kept in-frame rearrangements only. Not all clones are present; in checked studies, unresolved V genes account for under half, and no reason is known for the remainder. That table gives V, J and clone size, and the DNA gave D and trimming. Across this sample there are fewer than 600,000 clones, with roughly four fifths seen only once. Clones ranked in the top ten supply about 12% of the sample.

The material sequenced was PBMCs. The clonotype was recovered from a middle-aged woman in good health. Some clones in this sample may be carry-over from other donors' samples.

The DNA sequence reads TGTGCCAGTAGTATAGCCAACTGGGGGCTAAACACTGAAGCTTTCTTT. Translated, this is CASSIANWGLNTEAFF. Recombination joined TRBV19 with TRBJ1-1; perhaps TRBD1 is the D gene, with 6 bases matching. The germline V gene (reference sequence) specifies LNHDA as CDR1 and SQIVND as CDR2. V was cut back by 1 base and J by 2 bases, leaving a gap of 14 bases between them. The CDR3, cysteine through phenylalanine, is 16 amino acids long. The DNA shown is the 48-base CDR3, in frame from base 1.